The 25 T cell receptor beta chains below come from one sample, sequenced in a study of T-cell reconstitution after alpha-beta-depleted transplantation in children. Unique molecular identifiers were incorporated when the TCRbeta library was constructed. TCRdb called the PCR reads again in MiXCR, with one record for every CDR3 protein. The sample consists of approximately 650,000 distinct CDR3 sequences, around 14% of them appearing once. The source was PBMCs, collected before TCRalphabeta/CD19-depleted stem cell transplant. All receptors come from a girl aged 2 to 9 with congenital amegakaryocytic thrombocytopenia, due to receive a stem cell transplant.

To note about this clonotype: A much larger clone lies a single base off, so this may be a read error. The chain is built from TRBV20-1 and TRBJ2-1, with TRBD2 matching over 9 bases. The CDR3 consists of 15 residues. The germline V gene encodes CDR1 DFQATT and CDR2 SNEGSKA (reference sequence). This CDR3 is CGARDLGLAPNEQFF. CDR3 in DNA: TGCGGTGCTAGAGATCTAGGACTAGCGCCTAATGAGCAGTTCTTC.

This clonotype has at least ten counts. J is TRBJ2-1 and V is TRBV20-1, with D perhaps TRBD1 (5 bases). The length of the CDR3 is 16 residues. Trimming removed 0 bases at V and 4 bases at J, with 16 bases between. Looked up from germline, CDR1 is DFQATT and CDR2 is SNEGSKA (reference sequence). The CDR3 nucleotides read TGCAGTGCTAGAGATTCAGGGCGTTCCTTTTACAATGAGCAGTTCTTC. It specifies CSARDSGRSFYNEQFF.

Concerning this clonotype: The junction differs from germline at one of its ends, possibly a read error. The chain is built from TRBV18 and TRBJ2-5; D may match TRBD1 or TRBD2 (5 bases each). Germline V gene lookup returns CDR1 KGHSH and CDR2 LQKENI. The CDR3 has 13 residues. In DNA, the CDR3 is TGTGCCAGCTCACCACCGCAGGGAGAGACCGAGTACTTC. This codes for CASSPPQGETEYF.

The chain joins TRBV12-3 or TRBV12-4 to TRBJ2-4; D is uncertain. This CDR3 contains 16 residues. Trimming pared 5 bases from V and 0 bases from J, leaving 14 bases between. The DNA of the CDR3 is TGTGCCAGCAGTCTGATCTCTGGGGTAGCCAAAAACATTCAGTACTTC. Translation: CASSLISGVAKNIQYF.

The chain employs TRBV4-2 and TRBJ1-2; D is unclear. The CDR3 has 14 amino acids. Trimming took off 0 bases at V and 1 base at J, with 6 bases between the two ends. Germline CDR1 reads LGHNA; CDR2 reads YNFKEQ. The CDR3 reads CASSQDTVNYGYTF. The CDR3 DNA is TGTGCCAGCAGCCAAGACACGGTTAACTATGGCTACACCTTC.

The table lists this clonotype with many counts. CDR3: CASSLAAGWETQYF. Here the CDR3 DNA reads TGTGCCAGCAGTTTAGCCGCTGGATGGGAGACCCAGTACTTC. The gene calls are TRBV28 and TRBJ2-5; the D is unclear. CDR1 is MDHEN and CDR2 is SYDVKM in the germline V gene. Deletions cut 2 bases from V and 5 bases from J, with 12 bases between. The CDR3 is made up of 14 amino acids.

The chain joins TRBV11-2 to TRBJ2-7; D remains unclear. In germline, CDR1 is SGHAT, CDR2 FQNNGV. V lost 2 bases and J 0 bases, leaving 8 bases between the germline ends. This CDR3 is built from 14 residues. CDR3 amino acids: CASSLSWSSYEQYF. As DNA, the CDR3 is TGTGCCAGCAGCTTATCGTGGAGCTCCTACGAGCAGTACTTC.

CDR3 protein: CASRQTSGPRGYEQYF. For the CDR3, the DNA is TGTGCCAGCAGACAAACGTCAGGGCCTAGAGGCTACGAGCAGTACTTC. The gene calls are TRBV7-9 and TRBJ2-7; perhaps TRBD1 as D (5 bases). The germline gives CDR1 SEHNR, CDR2 FQNEAQ (reference sequence). Between the trimmed V and J ends, which lost 6 bases and 3 bases, there was a span of 21 bases. This CDR3 region has 16 residues.

The CDR3 loop is CASSLGRQGAEETQYF. CDR3 nucleotides: TGTGCCAGCAGTTTAGGCCGACAGGGGGCGGAAGAGACCCAGTACTTC. V is TRBV12-3 or TRBV12-4 and J is TRBJ2-5; the match to TRBD1 covers 10 bases. Losses at the gene ends were 1 base for V and 3 bases for J; bases not matched to a gene: 5. This CDR3 is 16 amino acids long.

The chain is built from TRBV27 and TRBJ2-6; D not resolved. V lost 5 bases and J lost 0, with 8 bases in between. From germline, CDR1 is MNHEY and CDR2 SMNVEV (reference sequence). The CDR3 consists of 15 residues. CDR3 nucleotides: TGTGCCAGCAGTCAACGGAGCTCTGGGGCCAACGTCCTGACTTTC. Its translation is CASSQRSSGANVLTF.

J is TRBJ2-7 and V is TRBV3-1, with 11 nucleotides matching TRBD1. V trimming: 4 bases; J trimming: 2 bases; junction bases outside the gene matches: 7. The CDR3 sequence is 16 residues long. CDR1 LGHDT and CDR2 YNNKEL come from the germline V gene (reference sequence). As DNA, the CDR3 is TGTGCCAGCAGCCGAATTCCGGGACAGGGGGCCTACGAGCAGTACTTC. Residues: CASSRIPGQGAYEQYF.

V and J are TRBV5-1 and TRBJ2-3; 10 positions match TRBD2. Trimming removed 1 base from V and 4 bases from J; junction bases left unmatched: 12. This CDR3 has 18 residues. CDR1 SGHRS and CDR2 YFSETQ come from the germline V gene. The CDR3 DNA reads as TGCGCCAGCAGCTTGACGGCTAGCGGGAGCGGGCGACCAGATACGCAGTATTTT. Translated, it gives CASSLTASGSGRPDTQYF.

At least ten counts were recorded for this clonotype. The J gene is TRBJ2-1, the V gene TRBV12-3 or TRBV12-4; D might be TRBD2 (6 bases). V was cut by 7 bases and J by 5 bases, with 18 bases left in between. This CDR3 is 15 amino acids long. CDR3 loop: CASKLRDWPDNEQFF. The CDR3 DNA follows: TGTGCCAGCAAACTCCGGGACTGGCCTGACAATGAGCAGTTCTTC.

The table lists this clonotype with many counts. This chain joins TRBV5-5 and TRBJ2-7; no reliable D call. The CDR3 spans 12 residues. CDR1 SGHKS and CDR2 YYEKEE come from the germline V gene (reference sequence). The ends were cut back, 0 bases at V and 6 bases at J, with 7 bases in the middle. The chain's CDR3 is CASSLERVEQYF. Written as DNA, the CDR3 is TGTGCCAGCAGCTTGGAAAGGGTCGAGCAGTACTTC.

This clonotype appeared a few times. V and J are TRBV7-9 and TRBJ2-6; D remains ambiguous. The V end lost 5 bases, the J end lost 4 bases, and 12 bases lay between the germline ends. The V gene's germline CDR1 is SEHNR and CDR2 FQNEAQ (reference sequence). The CDR3 is 15 residues long. The CDR3 region is CASSPVERGANVLTF. For the CDR3, the DNA is TGTGCCAGCAGCCCAGTCGAACGAGGGGCCAACGTCCTGACTTTC.

The table lists this clonotype with many counts. The rearrangement joins TRBV4-2 to TRBJ1-6; D uncertain. The V and J ends lost 0 bases and 7 bases respectively, with 13 bases between them. The CDR3 length is 16 residues. CDR1 LGHNA and CDR2 YNFKEQ come from the germline V gene. CDR3 sequence: CASSQDLAGRNSPLHF. The CDR3 nucleotides are TGTGCCAGCAGCCAAGATCTGGCGGGAAGAAATTCACCCCTCCACTTT.

In its sample, this clonotype was seen many times. This sequence joins TRBV5-1 and TRBJ1-4; TRBD1 agrees at 7 bases. In germline, CDR1 is SGHRS, CDR2 YFSETQ. The junction had 4 bases not matched to a gene; V was cut back by 4 bases and J by 7 bases. The CDR3 contains 13 residues. CDR3 sequence (DNA): TGCGCCAGCAGCGCACAGGGGCCTGAAAAACTGTTTTTT. Encoded protein: CASSAQGPEKLFF.

The J gene is TRBJ2-3, the V gene TRBV20-1; D is ambiguous. The CDR3 runs 15 residues. In germline, CDR1 is DFQATT, CDR2 SNEGSKA (reference sequence). With 4 bases removed from V and 7 bases from J, the gap between germline ends came to 21 bases. Here the CDR3 reads CSATNLGRQTNTQYF. CDR3 bases: TGCAGTGCTACAAACCTAGGAAGGCAGACAAATACGCAGTATTTT.

The chain couples TRBV18 to TRBJ1-1; 10 bases map to TRBD1. Looked up from germline, CDR1 is KGHSH and CDR2 is LQKENI. The CDR3 totals 16 residues. The V gene end was trimmed by 6 bases and the J gene end by 4 bases; junction bases not matched to a gene: 11. The CDR3 DNA sequence: TGTGCCAGCTCCCTCATTGACAGGGGGCAAGGCACTGAAGCTTTCTTT. Translated, it gives CASSLIDRGQGTEAFF.

This rearrangement joins TRBV7-9 to TRBJ2-5; 9 bases match TRBD2. The CDR3 runs 16 residues. Germline V gene data show CDR1 as SEHNR and CDR2 as FQNEAQ (reference sequence). Trimming removed 3 bases from V and 1 base from J; junction bases left unmatched: 6. For the CDR3, the DNA is TGTGCCAGCAGCTTCCTGCTTAGCGGGAGCCAAGAGACCCAGTACTTC. Protein sequence: CASSFLLSGSQETQYF.

This clonotype was seen repeatedly, ten times or more. The chain uses TRBV18 and TRBJ1-6; 10 bases line up with TRBD1. Unmatched junction bases numbered 6, after V lost 6 bases and J lost 10 bases. This CDR3 has 14 amino acids. From germline, CDR1 is KGHSH and CDR2 LQKENI. CDR3 amino acids: CASSSGTGDSPLHF. The CDR3 coding sequence is TGTGCCAGCTCGTCCGGGACAGGGGACTCACCCCTCCACTTT.

V usage is TRBV12-3 or TRBV12-4 and J usage is TRBJ2-1; 9 bases match TRBD2. The CDR3 runs 19 residues. The CDR3 here is CTSYAGATSGTGSYNEQFF. CDR3 nucleotides: TGTACCTCCTACGCAGGGGCGACTAGCGGTACAGGGTCCTACAATGAGCAGTTCTTC.

The chain is built from TRBV27 and TRBJ1-1, with D perhaps TRBD1 (5 bases). V was cut by 2 bases and J by 0 bases, with 10 bases left in between. CDR1 is MNHEY and CDR2 is SMNVEV in the germline V gene (reference sequence). The CDR3 runs to 15 residues. The CDR3 protein is CASSLIWGMNTEAFF. CDR3 coding DNA: TGTGCCAGCAGTTTAATATGGGGGATGAACACTGAAGCTTTCTTT.

There are many counts of this clonotype. The rearrangement links TRBV29-1 to TRBJ2-4, with D tentatively TRBD1 or TRBD2 (5 bases each). The CDR3 spans 13 residues. In germline, CDR1 is SQVTM, CDR2 ANQGSEA. The ends were cut back, 6 bases at V and 8 bases at J, with 17 bases in the middle. This CDR3 reads CSVGNRDDDIQYF. The CDR3 DNA reads as TGCAGCGTCGGGAACCGGGACGACGACATTCAGTACTTC.

This clonotype was seen repeatedly, ten times or more. This chain joins TRBV20-1 and TRBJ1-1; TRBD1 is a possible D gene (6 bases). Germline loops: CDR1 DFQATT, CDR2 SNEGSKA (reference sequence). The CDR3 extends over 13 amino acids. Between the trimmed V and J ends, which lost 3 bases and 4 bases, there was a span of 12 bases. The CDR3 sequence is CSARGQGLTEAFF. The CDR3 DNA is TGCAGTGCTAGGGGCCAGGGGCTCACTGAAGCTTTCTTT.